This T cell receptor (beta chain) was identified during a study of identical twins (dated by TCRdb to the mid-2010s). Context from the whole study: To test whether fetal clonotypes persist, this study deep-sequenced TCR alpha and beta repertoires from monozygotic twins, from unrelated adults of various ages, and from cord blood. To rule out contamination, the twin experiments were replicated at different times with different library preparation protocols. What the work shows at the level of the full study, not this receptor alone: Invariant T cells such as MAIT and iNKT could partly confound zero-insertion analyses, though diverse VJ usage argued against this for most clonotypes. Fewer insertions were carried by abundant cord blood beta clonotypes, a similar but weaker trend appeared in young adult naive repertoires, and no such trend appeared in memory repertoires. The excess sharing between twins in beta out-of-frame sequences was weaker because fewer shared sequences reduced the signal-to-noise ratio. Out-of-frame TCR alpha sequences shared between twins showed an excess of low generation-probability sequences compared with coincidental sharing between unrelated individuals. Because the same donors could not be followed over many years, the conclusions relied on cross-sectional statistical analysis. Recombination models systematically underestimated out-of-frame TCR alpha sharing in monozygotic twins but agreed with sharing between unrelated individuals.

CDR1 SGHVS and CDR2 FQNEAQ were looked up in the germline V gene. Its CDR3 holds 16 amino acids, cysteine through phenylalanine. Of the read, only the CDR3 DNA is kept; its 48 bases are in frame from base 1. V is shortened by 2 bases, J by 6 bases, and the region joining them spans 16 bases. The library was obtained by 5' RACE. Instrument on record: Illumina HiSeq 2000. A universal primer binding site was added through template switching, and the final cDNA carried a unique molecular identifier so that TCR cDNA molecules could be counted accurately. Specific primers in the conserved constant-segment region were used to synthesize first-strand cDNA for the TCR alpha and beta chains. To control for contamination, every cDNA library carried two barcodes: a SMART-Mk sample barcode plus Illumina barcodes. TruSeq adapter sequences and Illumina sample barcodes were added in two successive PCR steps. Sequencing of the TCR alpha and beta cDNA libraries was done on the Illumina HiSeq platform using custom primers. On the authors' methods: Unique molecular identifiers were extracted from raw reads with MiGEC, and CDR3 positions were determined with MiXCR. Recombination models were inferred per individual with the repgenHMM and IGoR tools using an EM algorithm. The analysis of shared clonotypes was done with the tcR package in R, with sharing normalized by the product of cloneset sizes. Out-of-frame nonproductive sequences were analyzed to study raw recombination free of thymic and clonal selection effects. The public reads were quality trimmed at Q25 with fastp and then assembled into clones with MiXCR by TCRdb, keeping productive beta chains. CDR3 protein duplicates are merged, each entry listing the most common genes and DNA. TCRdb, not the original authors, processed these V and J calls. For this sample there are roughly 290,000 distinct CDR3 sequences; more than 8% appear just once. The ten top clones hold 6% to 8.5% of the sample.

About this clonotype itself: There is no known antigen for this receptor. No qualities accompany the bases; no much larger clone lies one base away.

Every donor in the study was a healthy Caucasian. The twin cohort comprised three pairs of female monozygotic twins, all aged about 18 to 29 years. Positive isolation kits from Invitrogen were used to isolate the CD4+ and CD8+ T cell populations. These sequences were also reported in another study, on yellow fever vaccine responses in identical twins. Drawing on the second study: According to the authors, in identical twins the way T cells responded to vaccination appeared partly convergent and partly personalized. In the study, vaccine-responding T cell clones were precisely tracked in identical twins.

This TCR came from a woman between 18 and 30 years old in good health. The rearrangement joined TRBV7-8 to TRBJ2-2, with a tentative D gene TRBD1 over 6 matching bases. Source material: CD8+ T cells sorted from blood. The CDR3 reads as follows: CASSLMALQGPGELFF. Read as DNA, the sequence is TGTGCCAGCAGCTTAATGGCGCTGCAGGGGCCCGGGGAGCTGTTTTTT.